The 15 T cell receptor beta chains below all came from one sample that was sequenced in a study of T cell repertoires in cytomegalovirus infection. TCRdb reprocessed the reads with MiXCR, giving one entry per CDR3 protein. The sample has approximately 490,000 distinct CDR3 sequences, approximately 10% seen once. What was sequenced was PBMCs. These receptors were taken from a human donor in good health (CMV status not recorded). Some clones in this sample may be carry-over from other donors' samples.

This clonotype was seen ten or more times. V gene TRBV2 combines with J gene TRBJ1-2; 7 bases fit TRBD1. Germline trimming cut 6 bases from V and 2 bases from J; bases unmatched to any gene: 3. Germline loops: CDR1 SNHLY, CDR2 FYNNEI. CDR3 length: 13 amino acids. The DNA for the CDR3 is TGTGCCAGCAGCGTGGGACAGAACTATGGCTACACCTTC. It is translated as CASSVGQNYGYTF.

This chain uses TRBV20-1 with TRBJ2-3, with D perhaps matching TRBD2 (6 bases). The CDR3 runs 15 residues. V shed 0 bases and J shed 0 bases, with 10 bases lying between them. Germline V gene data show CDR1 as DFQATT and CDR2 as SNEGSKA (reference sequence). CDR3 DNA: TGCAGTGCTAGAGATCCCGCGGGGAGCACAGATACGCAGTATTTT. It codes for CSARDPAGSTDTQYF.

This clonotype was recorded a few times. CDR3 sequence (DNA): TGTGCCAGCAGTTTAGGCGGAGGCAACACAGATACGCAGTATTTT. This translates into CASSLGGGNTDTQYF. The chain employs TRBV28 and TRBJ2-3, with D perhaps TRBD2 (5 bases). This CDR3 is 15 amino acids long. Germline V lookup: CDR1 MDHEN, CDR2 SYDVKM. The ends were cut back, 2 bases at V and 2 bases at J, with 11 bases in the middle.

The chain joins TRBV5-1 to TRBJ2-7, with 9 nucleotides matching TRBD1. There are 14 residues in the CDR3. The trim removed 4 bases at V and 5 bases at J, leaving 7 bases unmatched. Germline CDR1 and CDR2: SGHRS and YFSETQ. The CDR3 nucleotides are TGCGCCAGCAGCCTGGGGACAGGGCTAAACGAGCAGTACTTC. The encoded protein is CASSLGTGLNEQYF. The full variable domain, completed using reference TRBV5-1 and TRBJ2-7, is KAGVTQTPRYLIKTRGQQVTLSCSPISGHRSVSWYQQTPGQGLQFLFEYFSETQRNKGNFPGRFSGRQFSNSRSEMNVSTLELGDSALYLCASSLGTGLNEQYFGPGTRLTVT.

The chain joins TRBV12-3 or TRBV12-4 to TRBJ2-1; 7 bases map to TRBD1. The junction had 5 bases not matched to a gene; V was cut back by 4 bases and J by 14 bases. The CDR3 contains 11 residues. The CDR3 DNA is TGTGCCAGCAGTTCCCCGGGACAGAAGTTCTTC. It specifies CASSSPGQKFF.

J is TRBJ2-1 and V is TRBV4-2, with D maybe TRBD2 (7 bases). V lost 1 base to trimming and J lost 6 bases, with 13 bases between them. The V gene's germline CDR1 is LGHNA and CDR2 YNFKEQ. This CDR3 is 15 amino acids long. The CDR3 DNA reads as TGTGCCAGCAGCCAAGTAGGGGGGGGGGGCAATGAGCAGTTCTTC. It codes for CASSQVGGGGNEQFF.

The rearrangement joins TRBV20-1 to TRBJ2-5; 11 bases are a match to TRBD2. The CDR3 contains 16 residues. Germline CDR1 DFQATT, CDR2 SNEGSKA (reference sequence). The junction had 12 bases not matched to a gene; V was cut back by 4 bases and J by 5 bases. CDR3 DNA sequence: TGCAGTGCTATGGTAGCGGGAGGGCCAGTGCTCGAGACCCAGTACTTC. Its translation is CSAMVAGGPVLETQYF.

Many counts were recorded for this clonotype. The rearrangement joins TRBV20-1 to TRBJ2-3, with D perhaps matching TRBD2 (7 bases). CDR1 is DFQATT, CDR2 SNEGSKA, per germline (reference sequence). This CDR3 comprises 14 residues. Trimming cost V 5 bases and J 5 bases, with 17 bases left between them. The CDR3 nucleotides read TGCAGTGCTTCGGGGGCGGGGGAAGGAGATACGCAGTATTTT. Translated, it gives CSASGAGEGDTQYF.

Many counts were recorded for this clonotype. The CDR3 is CASSLGGGYGYTQYF. DNA for the CDR3: TGTGCCAGCAGCTTAGGAGGGGGTTACGGATATACGCAGTATTTT. V gene TRBV11-1 combines with J gene TRBJ2-3; possibly TRBD1 for D (6 bases). The CDR3 sequence is 15 residues long. Germline V gives CDR1 SGHAT, CDR2 FQDESV (reference sequence). Trimming shortened V by 1 base and J by 7 bases, and 15 bases separated the two germline ends. Supplemented by reference TRBV11-1 and TRBJ2-3, the full variable domain reads EAEVAQSPRYKITEKSQAVAFWCDPISGHATLYWYRQILGQGPELLVQFQDESVVDDSQLPKDRFSAERLKGVDSTLKIQPAELGDSAMYLCASSLGGGYGYTQYFGPGTRLTVL.

This clonotype was detected only a few times. The chain combines TRBV29-1 with TRBJ1-2; D is unresolved. The germline V and J ends were trimmed by 7 bases and 0 bases, with 9 bases remaining between them. This CDR3 region has 12 residues. Germline values: CDR1 SQVTM, CDR2 ANQGSEA. The CDR3, as DNA: TGCAGCGCTTATCACCCTAACTATGGCTACACCTTC. Translation: CSAYHPNYGYTF.

This clonotype was counted at least ten times. The rearrangement links TRBV5-6 to TRBJ2-7; the D is unclear. The CDR3 covers 15 residues. Germline V gives CDR1 SGHDT, CDR2 YYEEEE. V lost 0 bases and J 0 bases, leaving 10 bases between the germline ends. This chain's CDR3 is CASSLGGFGSYEQYF. The CDR3 DNA reads TGTGCCAGCAGCTTGGGTGGATTCGGCTCCTACGAGCAGTACTTC.

Remarks on this clonotype: A much larger clone differs by one base, so this may be a read error. Since no conserved phenylalanine or tryptophan closes the CDR3, a read error is the likely cause. The chain uses TRBV11-2 and TRBJ1-2, with D unresolved. Trimming removed 6 bases from V and 4 bases from J, with 12 bases in between. Germline CDR1 reads SGHAT; CDR2 reads FQNNGV. This CDR3 spans 13 amino acids. CDR3 amino acids: CASSEGFGYGYTL. As DNA, the CDR3 is TGTGCCAGCAGTGAAGGGTTCGGCTATGGCTACACCCTC.

This clonotype was observed at least ten times. The chain recombines TRBV2 with TRBJ1-1; tentative D call: TRBD1 (6 bases). The CDR3 contains 15 residues. V was clipped by 6 bases and J by 5 bases, with 19 bases between them. Germline CDR1 SNHLY, CDR2 FYNNEI. CDR3 residues: CASRPRGGRGTEAFF. The CDR3 DNA is TGTGCCAGCAGGCCCCGGGGGGGCCGGGGGACTGAAGCTTTCTTT.

This clonotype has a count of ten or more. The chain couples TRBV19 to TRBJ1-5, with TRBD1 matching over 7 bases. V was clipped by 4 bases and J by 7 bases; unmatched bases: 10. The CDR3 contains 15 residues. Germline V lookup: CDR1 LNHDA, CDR2 SQIVND (reference sequence). DNA of the CDR3: TGTGCCAGTAGTAGCGGACAGGCGCTTGGGCAGCCCCAGCATTTT. This encodes CASSSGQALGQPQHF.

The table lists this clonotype with many counts. The CDR3 nucleotides are TGTGCCAGCAGTGTGGGGTTTGACACCGGGGAGCTGTTTTTT. Amino acids: CASSVGFDTGELFF. The V call is TRBV7-3, the J call TRBJ2-2; D not certain. Germline V gene data show CDR1 as SGHTA and CDR2 as FQGTGA. The V gene lost 6 bases and the J gene lost 3 bases, with 11 bases spanning the gap. This CDR3 is built from 14 residues.